The rows below give T cell receptor beta chains drawn from one sample of a study of T cells after yellow fever vaccination. Using its own MiXCR run on the 5' RACE reads, TCRdb lists one record per CDR3 protein. This table holds 300,000 to 400,000 distinct CDR3 sequences, 6.2% found once. The specimen was PBMCs, collected 5 days after the yellow fever booster vaccination. These receptors all come from a man in his thirties or forties who received the YFV17D yellow fever vaccine. Both conserved end residues are part of each CDR3. The order of the fields is CDR3 DNA, CDR3 protein, J gene, V gene, D gene, clone size. The D gene is left open where the match is weak. Clone sizes are given selectively: once, few, many, or a class where the clone is expanded.

CDR3nt: TGTGCCACCAGTGACCAAGGACAGGGACCGCGGGAGACCCAGTACTTC
CDR3aa: CATSDQGQGPRETQYF
j_gene: TRBJ2-5
v_gene: TRBV24-1
d_gene: TRBD1
abundance: many

CDR3nt: TGCGCCAGCTTGCGGGATACTAGCACAGATACGCAGTATTTT
CDR3aa: CASLRDTSTDTQYF
j_gene: TRBJ2-3
v_gene: TRBV5-1
d_gene: .
abundance: .

CDR3nt: TGTGCCAGCCAAACGGGGACTGACCTCACCTACAATGAGCAGTTCTTC
CDR3aa: CASQTGTDLTYNEQFF
j_gene: TRBJ2-1
v_gene: TRBV27
d_gene: .
abundance: few

CDR3nt: TGTGCCAGCTCACCCGGGACAGGGGTGGCTCAGCCCCAGCATTTT
CDR3aa: CASSPGTGVAQPQHF
j_gene: TRBJ1-5
v_gene: TRBV18
d_gene: TRBD1
abundance: few

CDR3nt: TGCAGCGTTGCCAGGGCCGGTTTTGGGTCAGATACGCAGTATTTT
CDR3aa: CSVARAGFGSDTQYF
j_gene: TRBJ2-3
v_gene: TRBV29-1
d_gene: .
abundance: many

CDR3nt: TGCGCCAGCAGCTTGGAACGGAGAGGCGAGCAGTACTTC
CDR3aa: CASSLERRGEQYF
j_gene: TRBJ2-7
v_gene: TRBV5-1
d_gene: .
abundance: many

CDR3nt: TGCGCCAGCAGCCGTGGACAGGGGGCTACCACAGATACGCAGTATTTT
CDR3aa: CASSRGQGATTDTQYF
j_gene: TRBJ2-3
v_gene: TRBV4-3
d_gene: TRBD1
abundance: few

CDR3nt: TGTGCCAGCAGCGTAACCGGGGCCGACTATGGCTACACCTTC
CDR3aa: CASSVTGADYGYTF
j_gene: TRBJ1-2
v_gene: TRBV9
d_gene: .
abundance: .

CDR3nt: TGCAGTGCTTCCTATAGCGGGACCACAGATACGCAGTATTTT
CDR3aa: CSASYSGTTDTQYF
j_gene: TRBJ2-3
v_gene: TRBV20-1
d_gene: TRBD2
abundance: few

CDR3nt: TGTGCCAGCGGACCGGGTCTCAAATTCCACGAGCAGTACTTC
CDR3aa: CASGPGLKFHEQYF
j_gene: TRBJ2-7
v_gene: TRBV7-9
d_gene: .
abundance: few

CDR3nt: TGCGCCAGCAGCTTGCGTCGGGCTTCCTACGAGCAGTACTTC
CDR3aa: CASSLRRASYEQYF
j_gene: TRBJ2-7
v_gene: TRBV5-1
d_gene: .
abundance: many

CDR3nt: TGTGCCAGCAGTTTCGCGCTAGCGGGAGGAGAGACCCAGTACTTC
CDR3aa: CASSFALAGGETQYF
j_gene: TRBJ2-5
v_gene: TRBV12-3/TRBV12-4
d_gene: TRBD2
abundance: few

CDR3nt: TGTGCCAGCCGTCTAACGGGGCTACAAGAGACCCAGTACTTC
CDR3aa: CASRLTGLQETQYF
j_gene: TRBJ2-5
v_gene: TRBV12-3/TRBV12-4
d_gene: .
abundance: few

CDR3nt: TGTGCCAGCAGCTACCGGCTAGCGGGTCCTCTAAGCTCCTACAATGAGCAGTTCTTC
CDR3aa: CASSYRLAGPLSSYNEQFF
j_gene: TRBJ2-1
v_gene: TRBV11-2
d_gene: TRBD2
abundance: few

CDR3nt: TGCGCCAGCAGCTTGCAAAGGGGGGGCTTCACAGATACGCAGTATTTT
CDR3aa: CASSLQRGGFTDTQYF
j_gene: TRBJ2-3
v_gene: TRBV5-1
d_gene: .
abundance: .

CDR3nt: TGTGCCAGCAGCTTAGCACAGGGCCTTAAGGCCAAAAACATTCAGTACTTC
CDR3aa: CASSLAQGLKAKNIQYF
j_gene: TRBJ2-4
v_gene: TRBV7-2
d_gene: .
abundance: many

CDR3nt: TGTGCCAGCAGCGTAGCTGGGACAGCCCACTCCTACGAGCAGTACTTC
CDR3aa: CASSVAGTAHSYEQYF
j_gene: TRBJ2-7
v_gene: TRBV9
d_gene: TRBD1
abundance: many

CDR3nt: TGCAGTGCTAGTATCTCGAACACCGGGGAGCTGTTTTTT
CDR3aa: CSASISNTGELFF
j_gene: TRBJ2-2
v_gene: TRBV20-1
d_gene: .
abundance: few